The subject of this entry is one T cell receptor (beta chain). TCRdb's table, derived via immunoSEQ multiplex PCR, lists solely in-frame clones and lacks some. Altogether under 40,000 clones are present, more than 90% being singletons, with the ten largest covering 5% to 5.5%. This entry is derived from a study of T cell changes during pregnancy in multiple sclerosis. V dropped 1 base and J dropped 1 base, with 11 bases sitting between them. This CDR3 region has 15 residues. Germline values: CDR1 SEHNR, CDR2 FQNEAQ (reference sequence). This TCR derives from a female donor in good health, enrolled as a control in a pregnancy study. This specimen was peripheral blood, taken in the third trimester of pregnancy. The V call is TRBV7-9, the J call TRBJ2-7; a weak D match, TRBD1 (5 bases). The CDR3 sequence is CASSLGTPDSYEQYF. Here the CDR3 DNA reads TGTGCCAGCAGCTTAGGGACACCTGATTCCTACGAGCAGTACTTC.